This T cell receptor (beta chain) comes out of a study of T cells expressing NK-cell markers (dated by TCRdb to between 2020 and 2021). General notes on the study: In sorted CD3+CD56+NKG2C+, CD3+CD56+NKG2C- and CD3+CD56-NKG2C+ T-cell subsets from about 8 donors, TCR beta-chain repertoires were profiled. Of the eight sequenced donors, seven were found to be HCMV-seropositive and one was found to be HCMV-seronegative. The eight sequenced donors were randomly selected healthy volunteers, three men and five women. Illumina HiSeq 2000/2500, MiSeq or NextSeq was used to sequence libraries as 2 x 150 bp reads.

HCMV serostatus was determined by detecting HCMV-specific IgG in serum with a commercial ELISA kit. Peripheral blood mononuclear cells were isolated from blood by Ficoll density gradient centrifugation. The germline V gene encodes CDR1 SGHVS and CDR2 FQNEAQ. The CDR3 starts with the cysteine, ends with the phenylalanine, and has 16 residues. DNA for this receptor is not on file. In regard to this clonotype: Its antigen specificity is not known.

The full study reports these points: Whether the expanded NKG2C-expressing T cell clones were specific for HCMV antigens remained unclear. In more than 5 donors, the dominant CD3+CD56+NKG2C+ clonotypes were found to rank among the top 10 CD8+ clonotypes and to make up 1.0-7.0% of CD8+ T cells. Those dominant clonotypes were again the most abundant among CD3+CD56-NKG2C+ cells in a few donors, at about 28.3-65%.

TCRdb records Illumina HiSeq 2000 as the sequencer. 5'RACE template switching, by which a universal primer site and unique molecular identifiers were added, was used to make TCR beta cDNA libraries. cDNA synthesis was primed from the TCR beta constant segment and was followed by two successive PCR amplification steps. As for the authors' bioinformatics: MIGEC was used to demultiplex reads and group the reads by UMI, and MiTCR was used to assemble and quantify clonotypes. To exclude erroneous sequences, only TCR cDNA sequences supported by at least two reads were retained. The tcR package was used for downstream repertoire analysis, and clonotypes were matched between fractions using CDR3 nucleotide sequence together with V segment. VDJmatch was used to annotate antigen specificity against VDJdb, with one amino acid substitution in CDR3 allowed. The reads were reprocessed in TCRdb, with one entry per CDR3 protein sequence and no accompanying DNA. The V and J calls were determined by TCRdb, not by the authors. The data table for this sample lists 550,000 to 600,000 distinct CDR3 sequences. The top ten clones comprise roughly 3.5% of the sample.

The source material was blood T cells: a sorted CD56 or NKG2C T cell subset, CD4+ or CD8+ T cells, or bulk PBMC T cells (not recorded which). The receptor's source is a man aged 18 to 29 in good health. Donor details come from another sample of the same person, matched by shared clones. The sequence is built from TRBV7-8 and TRBJ2-5; there is no DNA to check the TCRdb D call of TRBD2. The CDR3 loop reads CASSAQTRGVQETQYF.